Reported below is one T cell receptor (beta chain). Repertoires were generated with immunoSEQ multiplex PCR, while TCRdb's copy carries only in-frame clones and drops some. The sample yields approximately 1,000,000 clones, approximately 80% seen once. The V segment lost 3 bases and the J segment 12 bases; nucleotides outside the gene matches: 5. CDR1 is DFQATT, CDR2 SNEGSKA, per germline (reference sequence). The CDR3 consists of 11 residues. These data are taken from a study of shared clonotypes between healthy human individuals. Sequencing was carried out using memory CD4+ T cells from PBMCs. The subset: CD45RA-negative fraction. The genes are TRBV20-1 and TRBJ2-7, with 10 bases lining up with TRBD2. This receptor was obtained from a man aged 18 to 35 in good health. Some clones in this sample may be carry-over from other donors' samples. For the CDR3, the DNA is TGCAGTGCTAGTAGTGGGACTAGCGTGTACTTC. Amino acids: CSASSGTSVYF.